This T cell receptor beta chain was obtained from a study of low-dose radiotherapy and immunotherapy resistance in tumors. Study background: Cohort 1 patients were irradiated with 0.5 Gy fractions every 2 weeks to 6.5 Gy total. Every two weeks, cyclophosphamide 200 mg/m2 was infused one day before radiation plus immunotherapy. Daily intake of oral aspirin 300 mg by patients lasted four cycles and began on cycle 1 day 1.

The CDR3 contains 13 residues. V lost 10 bases, J lost 3 bases, and 6 bases stayed unmatched. Gene-specific TRAV and TRBV primers were used for first-strand cDNA, covering alpha and beta chains. PCR amplification of the TCRs was performed with Phusion for approximately 20 PCR cycles, and it relied on a constant-region primer together with a V-primer adapter. Amplification of the isolated mRNA used in vitro transcription. TCRdb analysed the reads with MiXCR anew, one entry per CDR3 protein. The sample records around 84,000 distinct CDR3 sequences, roughly 17% being singletons. This clonotype came up many times. Noted time point: after trial treatment. Treatment indicated: LDRT plus nivolumab, ipilimumab, low-dose cyclophosphamide and aspirin (RACIN trial).

Specimen: PBMCs, collected after low-dose radiotherapy plus immunotherapy. The chain employs TRBV12-3 or TRBV12-4 and TRBJ2-3, with 8 positions matching TRBD2. The TCR was taken from a male donor with prostate cancer. The CDR3 nucleotides are TGTGCCATCGGGGGGGGGACGACAGATACGCAGTATTTT. The encoded protein is CAIGGGTTDTQYF.